This TCR beta chain was identified during a study of blood T cells in healthy people across ages (dated by TCRdb to about 2015). Turning to the overall study: In model experiments, template switching captured about one uniquely barcoded TCR beta cDNA molecule for every two T cells. Age-related changes in TCR beta repertoire diversity were measured in the study by deep sequencing normalized with unique cDNA molecular identifiers. The donors were split into four age groups: young (average around 15 years), middle-aged (over 35), aged (over 55) and long-lived (roughly 77). To avoid experimental bias, donors of different ages were spread randomly across the sequencing lanes. For two donors (one aged 18 to 29 and one aged 80 or older), the study analyzed two additional independent replicas of 1 million unique cDNA reads from the same blood draw.

As concerns this clonotype: Its antigen is not yet known. No base quality information exists; no much larger clone differs at one position.

Its CDR3 holds 13 amino acids, cysteine through phenylalanine. Only CDR3 DNA remains: 39 bases, in frame from the first base. The germline V and J ends show losses of 10 bases and 1 base respectively, and no gene match explains 6 bases of the junction. As encoded in the germline V gene (reference sequence), CDR1 is SEHNR while CDR2 is FQNEAQ. The study at large found these results: As age increased, observed TCR beta diversity per million T cells dropped in a roughly linear way, and a significant reduction was already evident by age 40. Conclusive comparison of naive and antigen-experienced compartments was prevented by the profiling of bulk unsorted PBMCs. Compared with the aged group, more naive CD4+ T cells, fewer expanded clones and increased TCR diversity were shown by the long-lived group, suggesting age selection. Estimates of total diversity from one million sequenced T cells were regarded as lower bounds and underestimates. The CMV infection status of donors was not known, potentially confounding age-related changes in expanded clonotypes. The percentage of naive T cells measured by flow cytometry correlated strongly with observed TCR beta diversity.

Systemically healthy Caucasian individuals from Russia, 39 in total and aged about 6 to 90 years, were included as donors. Ten milliliters of peripheral blood were drawn from each donor into EDTA-treated Vacutainer tubes. PBMCs were isolated by Ficoll-Paque density-gradient centrifugation, with at least 7 million obtained per sample. Trizol reagent was used to extract total RNA from PBMCs, with at least 5 micrograms per sample. Naive CD45RAhigh/CD27high T cell percentages were measured by flow cytometry on a PBMC aliquot from every donor. The receptor library was made with 5' RACE. Sequencer: Illumina HiSeq 2500. A second PCR of roughly 6 to 11 cycles was performed with a sample-barcoded 5' primer and a J-beta primer mix. A unique molecular identifier was introduced onto each TCR beta cDNA molecule by a template-switch 5' adaptor carrying 12 random nucleotides. At least 3 million CDR3-containing paired-end reads were obtained from each sample. First-strand cDNA was synthesized from all RNA with the Mint cDNA synthesis kit, primed by a TRBC-specific oligonucleotide. All cDNA was treated with uracil-DNA glycosylase and then went through a first 18-cycle PCR with the universal primers M1SS and BC2_uni_R. The study's processing was this. Each sample was normalized by randomly selecting 1 million high-quality reads, each carrying a distinct molecular identifier. Instead of being binned into consensus sequences, reads that shared molecular identifiers were thrown out. CDR3 identification, clonotype clustering and error correction used MiTCR with a Q25 quality threshold and the strictest error-elimination algorithm. A nonparametric unseen species model with Euler transformation was used to estimate a lower bound on total TCR beta diversity. TCRdb applied fastp at Q25 and MiXCR to the public reads, then kept only in-frame beta chains. Each entry is one CDR3 protein sequence, shown with its most common DNA and genes. The V and J calls reflect TCRdb's pipeline rather than the authors' work. The sample table lists 650,000 to 700,000 distinct CDR3 sequences, about 50% of them with a count of one. Approximately 13% of the sample is taken by the ten largest.

Recombination joined TRBV7-9 with TRBJ2-5; 7 middle bases align to TRBD2. This clonotype originated in a woman older than 75 in good health. Sequencing was performed on blood. The DNA sequence follows: TGTGCCACTATGCGCGGGGGCCAAGAGACCCAGTACTTC. This codes for CATMRGGQETQYF.